This T cell receptor beta chain was recorded in a study of blood T cells in healthy people across ages. A J-beta primer mix and a sample-barcoded 5' primer were used in a second PCR of roughly 6 to 12 cycles. MiXCR was run by TCRdb on the 5' RACE reads, yielding one entry per CDR3 protein. The sample records about 640,000 distinct CDR3 sequences, roughly two fifths being singletons. Trimming took off 5 bases at V and 6 bases at J, with 20 bases between the two ends. The germline CDR1 and CDR2 sequences are SGHTA and FQGTGA. The CDR3 totals 16 residues. The specimen sequenced was blood. The V gene is TRBV7-3, the J gene TRBJ2-1; either TRBD1 or TRBD2 may fit D (6 bases each). The clonotype was recovered from a man older than 75 in good health. CDR3 residues: CASSPQEAGTSNEQFF. The DNA for the CDR3 is TGTGCCAGCAGCCCGCAGGAGGCGGGGACATCCAATGAGCAGTTCTTC.